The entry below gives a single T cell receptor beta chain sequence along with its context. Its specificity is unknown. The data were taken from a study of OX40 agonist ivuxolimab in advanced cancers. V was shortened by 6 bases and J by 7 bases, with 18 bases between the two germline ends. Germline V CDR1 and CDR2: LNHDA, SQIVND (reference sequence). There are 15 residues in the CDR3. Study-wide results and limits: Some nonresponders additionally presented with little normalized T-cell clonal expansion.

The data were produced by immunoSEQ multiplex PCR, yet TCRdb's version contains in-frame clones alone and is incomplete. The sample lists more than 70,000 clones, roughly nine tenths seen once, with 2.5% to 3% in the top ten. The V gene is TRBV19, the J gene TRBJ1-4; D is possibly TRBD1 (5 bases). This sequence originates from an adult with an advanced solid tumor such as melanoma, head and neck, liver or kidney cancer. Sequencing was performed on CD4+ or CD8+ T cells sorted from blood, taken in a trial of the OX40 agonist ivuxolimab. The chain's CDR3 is CASRPRGAPGEKLFF. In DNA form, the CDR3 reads TGTGCCAGTAGACCCCGCGGGGCTCCTGGTGAAAAACTGTTTTTT.